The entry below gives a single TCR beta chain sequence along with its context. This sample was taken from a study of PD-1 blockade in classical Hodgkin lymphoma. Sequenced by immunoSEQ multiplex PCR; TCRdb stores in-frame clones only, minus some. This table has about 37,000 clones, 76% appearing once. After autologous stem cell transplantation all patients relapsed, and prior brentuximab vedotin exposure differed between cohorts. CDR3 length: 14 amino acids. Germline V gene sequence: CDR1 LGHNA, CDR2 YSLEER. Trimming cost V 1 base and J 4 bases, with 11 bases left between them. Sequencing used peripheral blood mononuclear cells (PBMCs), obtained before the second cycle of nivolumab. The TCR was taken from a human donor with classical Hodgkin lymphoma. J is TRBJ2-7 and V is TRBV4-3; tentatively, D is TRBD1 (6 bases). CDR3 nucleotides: TGCGCCAGCAGCCAAGGATGGACAGATTACGAGCAGTACTTC. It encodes CASSQGWTDYEQYF.